Listed below are T cell receptor beta chains from one sample, sequenced in a study of beta chain features in type 1 diabetes. Method: immunoSEQ multiplex PCR; TCRdb's copy keeps in-frame clones and lacks some. The sample lists 350,000 to 450,000 clones, roughly 12% seen once, with about 0.01% in the top ten. The sample taken for sequencing was naive CD4+ T cells from blood. All receptors derive from a woman aged 18-29 years with type 1 diabetes. The CDR3 runs from the conserved cysteine through the conserved F or W. A D gene is named only where the DNA matches it firmly. Expanded clones are given a class, and other clones once, few, many or no size at all.

D gene: .; J gene: TRBJ1-1; V gene: TRBV29-1; clone size: few; CDR3 protein: CSVETRGPNTEAFF; CDR3 DNA: TGCAGCGTTGAAACCCGAGGGCCGAACACTGAAGCTTTCTTT
D gene: .; J gene: TRBJ1-2; V gene: TRBV20-1; clone size: few; CDR3 protein: CSAGGHYGYTF; CDR3 DNA: TGCAGTGCTGGGGGCCACTATGGCTACACCTTC
D gene: TRBD1; J gene: TRBJ2-1; V gene: TRBV7-2; clone size: .; CDR3 protein: CASSLTSGQGSNEQFF; CDR3 DNA: TGTGCCAGCAGCTTAACAAGCGGACAGGGATCCAATGAGCAGTTCTTC
D gene: TRBD1; J gene: TRBJ1-1; V gene: TRBV18; clone size: .; CDR3 protein: CASSPPGQGETEAFF; CDR3 DNA: TGTGCCAGCTCACCCCCGGGACAGGGAGAGACTGAAGCTTTCTTT
D gene: TRBD2; J gene: TRBJ2-1; V gene: TRBV4-1; clone size: few; CDR3 protein: CASSLPAGNAYNEQFF; CDR3 DNA: TGCGCCAGCAGCCTCCCAGCGGGGAATGCCTACAATGAGCAGTTCTTC
D gene: .; J gene: TRBJ2-3; V gene: TRBV30; clone size: few; CDR3 protein: CAGGHQTRPDTQYF; CDR3 DNA: TGTGCTGGAGGGCACCAGACTAGGCCAGATACGCAGTATTTT
D gene: .; J gene: TRBJ1-2; V gene: TRBV2; clone size: .; CDR3 protein: CASSIGRGYGYTF; CDR3 DNA: TGTGCCAGCAGTATCGGGAGAGGATATGGCTACACCTTC
D gene: TRBD1; J gene: TRBJ1-1; V gene: TRBV4-3; clone size: .; CDR3 protein: CASSQDRDREAFF; CDR3 DNA: TGCGCCAGCAGCCAAGATCGGGACAGGGAAGCTTTCTTT
D gene: TRBD1; J gene: TRBJ1-5; V gene: TRBV2; clone size: few; CDR3 protein: CASRAGTGGGQPQHF; CDR3 DNA: TGTGCCAGCAGAGCCGGGACAGGGGGCGGTCAGCCCCAGCATTTT
D gene: .; J gene: TRBJ1-2; V gene: TRBV4-3; clone size: .; CDR3 protein: CASSQEERQGGTF; CDR3 DNA: TGCGCCAGCAGCCAAGAAGAGAGGCAGGGTGGCACCTTC
D gene: .; J gene: TRBJ2-7; V gene: TRBV10-3; clone size: few; CDR3 protein: CAIKASDMYEQYF; CDR3 DNA: TGTGCCATCAAGGCTAGCGATATGTACGAGCAGTACTTC
D gene: .; J gene: TRBJ1-1; V gene: TRBV28; clone size: few; CDR3 protein: CASRRELNTEAFF; CDR3 DNA: TGTGCCAGCCGTAGAGAATTGAACACTGAAGCTTTCTTT
D gene: .; J gene: TRBJ2-5; V gene: TRBV7-9; clone size: few; CDR3 protein: CASSLPEETQYF; CDR3 DNA: TGTGCCAGCAGCTTGCCAGAAGAGACCCAGTACTTC
D gene: TRBD1; J gene: TRBJ2-7; V gene: TRBV5-1; clone size: .; CDR3 protein: CASSLGDRADEQYF; CDR3 DNA: TGCGCCAGCAGCTTGGGGGACAGGGCCGACGAGCAGTACTTC